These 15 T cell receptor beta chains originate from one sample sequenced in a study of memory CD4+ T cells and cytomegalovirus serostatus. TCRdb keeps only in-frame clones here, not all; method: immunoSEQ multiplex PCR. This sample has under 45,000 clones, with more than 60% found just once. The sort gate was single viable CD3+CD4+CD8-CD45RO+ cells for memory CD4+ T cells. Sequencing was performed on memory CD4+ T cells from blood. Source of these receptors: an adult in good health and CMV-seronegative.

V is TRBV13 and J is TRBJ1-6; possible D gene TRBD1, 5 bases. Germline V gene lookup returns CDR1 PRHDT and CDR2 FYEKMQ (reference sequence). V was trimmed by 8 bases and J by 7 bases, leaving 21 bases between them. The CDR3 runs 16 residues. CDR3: CASSEESGRTNSPLHF. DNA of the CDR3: TGTGCCAGCTCGGAGGAGTCGGGACGCACCAATTCACCCCTCCACTTT.

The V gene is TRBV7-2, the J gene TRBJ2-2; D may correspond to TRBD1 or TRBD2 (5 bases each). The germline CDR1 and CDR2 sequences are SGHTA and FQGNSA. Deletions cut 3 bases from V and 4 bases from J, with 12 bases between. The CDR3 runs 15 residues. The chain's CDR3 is CASSFGGISTGELFF. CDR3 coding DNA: TGTGCCAGCAGCTTTGGGGGAATTAGCACCGGGGAGCTGTTTTTT.

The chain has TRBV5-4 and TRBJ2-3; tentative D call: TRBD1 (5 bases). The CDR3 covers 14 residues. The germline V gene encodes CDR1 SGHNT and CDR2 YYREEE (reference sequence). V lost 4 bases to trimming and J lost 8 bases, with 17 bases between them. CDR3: CASSQNQGTGTQYF. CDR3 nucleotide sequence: TGTGCCAGCAGCCAGAATCAGGGCACGGGTACGCAGTATTTT. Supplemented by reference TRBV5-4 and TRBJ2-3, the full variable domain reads ETGVTQSPTHLIKTRGQQVTLRCSSQSGHNTVSWYQQALGQGPQFIFQYYREEENGRGNFPPRFSGLQFPNYSSELNVNALELDDSALYLCASSQNQGTGTQYFGPGTRLTVL.

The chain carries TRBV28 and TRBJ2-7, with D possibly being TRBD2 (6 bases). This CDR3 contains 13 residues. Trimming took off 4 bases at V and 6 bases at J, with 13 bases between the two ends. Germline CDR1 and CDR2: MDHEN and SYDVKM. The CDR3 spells CASSSGRKSEQYF. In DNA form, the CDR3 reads TGTGCCAGCAGTTCAGGGAGGAAGAGCGAGCAGTACTTC.

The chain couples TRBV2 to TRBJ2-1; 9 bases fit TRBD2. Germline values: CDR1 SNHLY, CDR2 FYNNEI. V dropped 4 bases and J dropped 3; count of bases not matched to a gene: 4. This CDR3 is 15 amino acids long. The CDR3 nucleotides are TGTGCCAGCAGTGCGGCTAGCGGGATCTACAATGAGCAGTTCTTC. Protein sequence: CASSAASGIYNEQFF.

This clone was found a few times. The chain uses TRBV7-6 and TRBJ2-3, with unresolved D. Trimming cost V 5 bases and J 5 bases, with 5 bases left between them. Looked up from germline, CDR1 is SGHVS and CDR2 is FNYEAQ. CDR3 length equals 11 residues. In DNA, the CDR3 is TGTGCCAGCAGCATAGGAGATACGCAGTATTTT. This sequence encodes CASSIGDTQYF. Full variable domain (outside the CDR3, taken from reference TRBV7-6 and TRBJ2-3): GAGVSQSPRYKVTKRGQDVALRCDPISGHVSLYWYRQALGQGPEFLTYFNYEAQQDKSGLPNDRFSAERPEGSISTLTIQRTEQRDSAMYRCASSIGDTQYFGPGTRLTVL.

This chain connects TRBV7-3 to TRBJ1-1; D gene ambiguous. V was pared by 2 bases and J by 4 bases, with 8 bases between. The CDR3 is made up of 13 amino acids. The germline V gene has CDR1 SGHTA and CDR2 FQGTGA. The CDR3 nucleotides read TGTGCCAGCAGCTTATCGGGGATCACTGAAGCTTTCTTT. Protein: CASSLSGITEAFF.

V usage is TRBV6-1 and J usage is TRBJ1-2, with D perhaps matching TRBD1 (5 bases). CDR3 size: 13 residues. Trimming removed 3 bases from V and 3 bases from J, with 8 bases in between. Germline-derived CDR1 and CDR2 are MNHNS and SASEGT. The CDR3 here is CASSDGGYYGYTF. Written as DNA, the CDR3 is TGTGCCAGCAGTGATGGGGGGTACTATGGCTACACCTTC.

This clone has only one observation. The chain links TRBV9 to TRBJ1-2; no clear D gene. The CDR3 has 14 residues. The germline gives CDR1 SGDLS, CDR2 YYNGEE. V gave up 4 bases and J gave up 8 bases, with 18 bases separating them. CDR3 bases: TGTGCCAGCAGCTCTCCATCGGGGTTAGGGGGCTACACCTTC. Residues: CASSSPSGLGGYTF.

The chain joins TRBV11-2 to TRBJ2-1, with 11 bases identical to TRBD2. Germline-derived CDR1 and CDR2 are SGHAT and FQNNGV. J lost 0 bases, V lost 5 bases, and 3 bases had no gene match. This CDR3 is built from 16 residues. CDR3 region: CASSPLAGGSYNEQFF. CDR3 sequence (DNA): TGTGCCAGCAGCCCCCTAGCGGGGGGCTCCTACAATGAGCAGTTCTTC.

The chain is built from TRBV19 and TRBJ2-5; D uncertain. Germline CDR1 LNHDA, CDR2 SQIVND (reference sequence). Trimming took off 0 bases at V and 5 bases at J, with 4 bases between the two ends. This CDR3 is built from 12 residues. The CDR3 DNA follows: TGTGCCAGTAGTATAGATGGGGAGACCCAGTACTTC. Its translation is CASSIDGETQYF.

In DNA form, the CDR3 reads TGCGCCAGCAGCCCGGGGACAGCGGGGGTAAAACTGTTTTTT. Protein product: CASSPGTAGVKLFF. The chain is built from TRBV5-1 and TRBJ1-4, with TRBD1 matching 7 bases. The CDR3 runs 14 residues. J was trimmed by 10 bases and V by 4 bases; bases with no gene match: 10. Germline V gene data show CDR1 as SGHRS and CDR2 as YFSETQ.

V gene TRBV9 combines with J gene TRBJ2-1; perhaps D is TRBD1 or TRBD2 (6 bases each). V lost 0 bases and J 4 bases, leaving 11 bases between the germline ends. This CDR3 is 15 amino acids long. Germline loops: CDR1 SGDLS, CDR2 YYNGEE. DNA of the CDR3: TGTGCCAGCAGCGTAGGGGGGGACAATTACAATGAGCAGTTCTTC. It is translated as CASSVGGDNYNEQFF.

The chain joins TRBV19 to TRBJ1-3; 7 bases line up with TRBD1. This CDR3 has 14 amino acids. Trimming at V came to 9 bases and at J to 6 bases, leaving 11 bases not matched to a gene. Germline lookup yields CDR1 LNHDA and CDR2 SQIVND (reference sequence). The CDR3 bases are TGTGCCAGCGGTGGACAGGCTGTCGCAAACACCATATATTTT. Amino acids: CASGGQAVANTIYF. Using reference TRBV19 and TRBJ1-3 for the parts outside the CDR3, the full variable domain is DGGITQSPKYLFRKEGQNVTLSCEQNLNHDAMYWYRQDPGQGLRLIYYSQIVNDFQKGDIAEGYSVSREKKESFPLTVTSAQKNPTAFYLCASGGQAVANTIYFGEGSWLTVV.

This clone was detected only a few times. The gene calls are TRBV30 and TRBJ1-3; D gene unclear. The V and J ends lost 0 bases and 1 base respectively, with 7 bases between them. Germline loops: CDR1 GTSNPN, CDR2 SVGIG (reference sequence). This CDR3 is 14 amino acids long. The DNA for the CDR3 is TGTGCCTGGAGTGTAGCAAAGTCTGGAAACACCATATATTTT. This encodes CAWSVAKSGNTIYF.